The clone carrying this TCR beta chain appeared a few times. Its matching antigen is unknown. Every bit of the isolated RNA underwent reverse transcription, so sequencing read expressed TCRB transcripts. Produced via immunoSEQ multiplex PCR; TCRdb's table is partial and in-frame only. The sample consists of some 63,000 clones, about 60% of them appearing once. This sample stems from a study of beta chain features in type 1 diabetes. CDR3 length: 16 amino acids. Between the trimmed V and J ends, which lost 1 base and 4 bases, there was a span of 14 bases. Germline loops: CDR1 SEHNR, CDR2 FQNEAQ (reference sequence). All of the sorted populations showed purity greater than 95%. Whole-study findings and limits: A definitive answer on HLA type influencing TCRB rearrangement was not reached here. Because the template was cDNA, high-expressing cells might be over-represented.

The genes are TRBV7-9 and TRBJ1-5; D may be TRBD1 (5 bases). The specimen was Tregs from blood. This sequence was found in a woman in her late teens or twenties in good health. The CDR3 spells CASSLDGRRGNQPQHF. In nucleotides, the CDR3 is TGTGCCAGCAGCTTAGACGGCAGAAGGGGAAATCAGCCCCAGCATTTT.